These 26 T cell receptor beta chains were sequenced from one sample in a study of T cell repertoires in cytomegalovirus infection. MiXCR was run by TCRdb on the reads, yielding one entry per CDR3 protein. The sample lists under 300,000 distinct CDR3 sequences, approximately 17% occurring once. Source material: CD8+ T cells from PBMCs. Source of these receptors: a human donor in good health (CMV status not recorded). Some clones in this sample may be carry-over from other donors' samples.

This clonotype showed up just a few times. The chain carries TRBV9 and TRBJ1-1; unclear D gene. CDR1 is SGDLS and CDR2 is YYNGEE in the germline V gene. Trimming took 7 bases from V and 1 from J, leaving 8 bases between them. This CDR3 spans 12 amino acids. The CDR3 nucleotides read TGTGCCAGCGGGTCGGAGAACACTGAAGCTTTCTTT. Translating it yields CASGSENTEAFF.

This clonotype was recorded many times. V gene TRBV7-6 combines with J gene TRBJ2-3; D may be TRBD2 (5 bases). The CDR3 has 14 residues. The germline V gene has CDR1 SGHVS and CDR2 FNYEAQ. Deletions cut 5 bases from V and 0 bases from J, with 9 bases between. In nucleotides, the CDR3 is TGTGCCAGCAGCCACCGCGGGAGCACAGATACGCAGTATTTT. It specifies CASSHRGSTDTQYF.

At least ten counts were recorded for this clonotype. J is TRBJ1-2 and V is TRBV7-8; 8 bases match TRBD1. Germline V gene data show CDR1 as SGHVS and CDR2 as FQNEAQ. Unmatched junction bases numbered 8, after V lost 4 bases and J lost 4 bases. The CDR3 runs to 15 residues. This CDR3 is CASSSPGQVPYGYTF. CDR3 coding DNA: TGTGCCAGCAGCTCGCCGGGACAGGTCCCCTATGGCTACACCTTC.

This clonotype came up once. The V and J genes are TRBV11-2 and TRBJ2-7; D may be TRBD1 (6 bases). The CDR3 runs to 14 residues. Germline CDR1 and CDR2: SGHAT and FQNNGV. V was clipped by 5 bases and J by 4 bases, with 15 bases between them. The CDR3 region has the DNA TGTGCCAGCAGCATAGGGGGAATTCGGTACGAGCAGTACTTC. Translated, it gives CASSIGGIRYEQYF. The variable domain in full, with the rest retrieved from reference TRBV11-2 and TRBJ2-7, is EAGVAQSPRYKIIEKRQSVAFWCNPISGHATLYWYQQILGQGPKLLIQFQNNGVVDDSQLPKDRFSAERLKGVDSTLKIQPAKLEDSAVYLCASSIGGIRYEQYFGPGTRLTVT.

This clonotype showed up many times. This CDR3 is CASSFGSEQFF. CDR3 sequence (DNA): TGTGCCAGCAGCTTCGGTAGTGAGCAGTTCTTC. The J gene is TRBJ2-1, the V gene TRBV5-5; D gene unclear. Trimming pared 2 bases from V and 9 bases from J, leaving 6 bases between. Looked up from germline, CDR1 is SGHKS and CDR2 is YYEKEE (reference sequence). The CDR3 is made up of 11 amino acids.

V is TRBV7-9 and J is TRBJ1-1, with D perhaps TRBD1 (6 bases). Between the trimmed V and J ends, which lost 5 bases and 3 bases, there was a span of 16 bases. The CDR3 is made up of 15 amino acids. Per germline, CDR1 SEHNR and CDR2 FQNEAQ (reference sequence). DNA of the CDR3: TGTGCCAGCAGCCCAGGGGTCGGACAAGACACTGAAGCTTTCTTT. Translated: CASSPGVGQDTEAFF. The full variable domain, rest sourced from reference TRBV7-9 and TRBJ1-1, is DTGVSQNPRHKITKRGQNVTFRCDPISEHNRLYWYRQTLGQGPEFLTYFQNEAQLEKSRLLSDRFSAERPKGSFSTLEIQRTEQGDSAMYLCASSPGVGQDTEAFFGQGTRLTVV.

A few counts support this clonotype. The chain employs TRBV19 and TRBJ1-2; a possible D gene is TRBD1 (5 bases). The CDR3 has 16 residues. The germline CDR1 and CDR2 sequences are LNHDA and SQIVND (reference sequence). Deletions cut 2 bases from V and 5 bases from J, with 18 bases between. The CDR3 bases are TGTGCCAGTAGTATATGGGGCCTGGAGCTTCCGTATGGCTACACCTTC. Its protein product is CASSIWGLELPYGYTF. Using reference TRBV19 and TRBJ1-2 for the parts outside the CDR3, the full variable domain is DGGITQSPKYLFRKEGQNVTLSCEQNLNHDAMYWYRQDPGQGLRLIYYSQIVNDFQKGDIAEGYSVSREKKESFPLTVTSAQKNPTAFYLCASSIWGLELPYGYTFGSGTRLTVV.

There are many counts of this clonotype. The chain employs TRBV12-3 or TRBV12-4 and TRBJ2-1; D uncertain. This CDR3 contains 13 residues. Trimming removed 3 bases at V and 4 bases at J, with 7 bases between. Here the CDR3 DNA reads TGTGCCAGCAGTTTGGTTGGTTACAATGAGCAGTTCTTC. This codes for CASSLVGYNEQFF.

The sample holds many counts of this clonotype. The chain joins TRBV12-3 or TRBV12-4 to TRBJ2-2, with D possibly matching TRBD1 (6 bases). The CDR3 length is 13 residues. V was trimmed by 4 bases and J by 4 bases, leaving 7 bases between them. CDR3 coding DNA: TGTGCCAGCAGTTCAGGGGTCACCGGGGAGCTGTTTTTT. This translates into CASSSGVTGELFF.

The chain links TRBV5-6 to TRBJ2-7, with 12 bases fitting TRBD2. The CDR3 extends over 17 amino acids. V shed 4 bases and J 0 bases; nucleotides not matched to a gene: 8. The V gene's germline CDR1 is SGHDT and CDR2 YYEEEE. Here the CDR3 DNA reads TGTGCCAGCAGCCCTCGGACTAGCGGGGTTAGCTCCTACGAGCAGTACTTC. Protein: CASSPRTSGVSSYEQYF. The full variable domain, its missing parts supplied by reference TRBV5-6 and TRBJ2-7, is DAGVTQSPTHLIKTRGQQVTLRCSPKSGHDTVSWYQQALGQGPQFIFQYYEEEERQRGNFPDRFSGHQFPNYSSELNVNALLLGDSALYLCASSPRTSGVSSYEQYFGPGTRLTVT.

This clonotype was seen repeatedly, ten times or more. The chain couples TRBV7-8 to TRBJ2-2, with 11 bases identical to TRBD1. CDR1 is SGHVS, CDR2 FQNEAQ, per germline. V lost 5 bases and J lost 4; bases outside the gene matches: 6. There are 16 residues in the CDR3. The CDR3 is CASSTPGTGGTGELFF. In DNA form, the CDR3 reads TGTGCCAGCAGCACCCCCGGGACAGGGGGCACCGGGGAGCTGTTTTTT.

V usage is TRBV20-1 and J usage is TRBJ1-1; 11 nucleotides match TRBD1. CDR1 DFQATT and CDR2 SNEGSKA come from the germline V gene (reference sequence). Trimming cost V 0 bases and J 7 bases; bases outside gene matches: 7. The CDR3 runs to 15 residues. The CDR3 DNA sequence: TGCAGTGCTAGAGATGTGGGACAGGGGGTCTTTGAAGCTTTCTTT. It encodes CSARDVGQGVFEAFF.

This clonotype was found many times. The chain carries TRBV11-2 and TRBJ2-2, with unresolved D. V was shortened by 1 base and J by 4 bases, with 13 bases between the two germline ends. The V gene's germline CDR1 is SGHAT and CDR2 FQNNGV. This CDR3 has 16 residues. The CDR3, as DNA: TGTGCCAGCAGCTTAGTTGGTGGGGTATTCACCGGGGAGCTGTTTTTT. It yields the protein CASSLVGGVFTGELFF. Variable domain in full (rest from reference TRBV11-2 and TRBJ2-2): EAGVAQSPRYKIIEKRQSVAFWCNPISGHATLYWYQQILGQGPKLLIQFQNNGVVDDSQLPKDRFSAERLKGVDSTLKIQPAKLEDSAVYLCASSLVGGVFTGELFFGEGSRLTVL.

This clonotype was counted many times. The gene calls are TRBV29-1 and TRBJ2-1, with 7 bases lining up with TRBD1. This CDR3 has 11 residues. The junction had 2 bases not matched to a gene; V was cut back by 7 bases and J by 5 bases. Germline loops: CDR1 SQVTM, CDR2 ANQGSEA. The DNA for the CDR3 is TGCAGCGACGGGACAGACAATGAGCAGTTCTTC. It specifies CSDGTDNEQFF.

This clonotype appeared a single time. The junction differs from germline at one of its ends, possibly a read error. The chain employs TRBV2 and TRBJ1-1, with D maybe TRBD1 (5 bases). The CDR3 has 15 residues. From germline, CDR1 is SNHLY and CDR2 FYNNEI. The CDR3 coding sequence is TGTACCAGCAGGGACTGGGGGGACCCGAACACTGAAGCTTTCTTT. Amino acid sequence: CTSRDWGDPNTEAFF.

This clonotype was seen repeatedly, ten times or more. The rearrangement links TRBV7-8 to TRBJ2-3, with unresolved D. Germline assignment: CDR1 SGHVS and CDR2 FQNEAQ. V was shortened by 7 bases and J by 1 base, with 15 bases between the two germline ends. This CDR3 is 15 amino acids long. The CDR3: CASTPGRIRTDTQYF. The CDR3 DNA is TGTGCCAGCACCCCGGGCCGAATTCGCACAGATACGCAGTATTTT.

This sequence joins TRBV20-1 and TRBJ1-6; possibly TRBD1 for D (6 bases). This CDR3 is 16 amino acids long. Germline V gene sequence: CDR1 DFQATT, CDR2 SNEGSKA (reference sequence). V shed 1 base and J shed 0 bases, with 10 bases lying between them. The chain's CDR3 is CSARGQESSYNSPLHF. CDR3 bases: TGCAGTGCTAGAGGACAGGAGAGCTCCTATAATTCACCCCTCCACTTT.

This sequence joins TRBV6-6 and TRBJ1-5; 7 bases line up with TRBD1. Trimming removed 2 bases from V and 3 bases from J; junction bases left unmatched: 7. This CDR3 spans 16 amino acids. CDR1 and CDR2 (germline): MNHNY, SVGAGI (reference sequence). CDR3 amino acids: CASSYPGTDANQPQHF. The CDR3 DNA is TGTGCCAGCAGTTACCCAGGGACAGATGCCAATCAGCCCCAGCATTTT.

This clonotype was recorded a few times. This rearrangement joins TRBV27 to TRBJ2-7, with 7 bases aligning to TRBD1. Per germline, CDR1 MNHEY and CDR2 SMNVEV (reference sequence). Trimming took 0 bases from V and 2 from J; bases not matched to a gene: 7. The CDR3 has 16 amino acids. DNA of the CDR3: TGTGCCAGCAGTTTATCCACCGGGACAGCCGCCTACGAGCAGTACTTC. This codes for CASSLSTGTAAYEQYF.

This clonotype showed up just a few times. The DNA of the CDR3 is TGCGCCAGCAGCTTGGAGGACGGTAGCACAGATACGCAGTATTTT. Translation: CASSLEDGSTDTQYF. The J gene is TRBJ2-3, the V gene TRBV5-1, with D unresolved. There are 15 residues in the CDR3. V lost 0 bases and J lost 0, with 8 bases in between. Germline CDR1 reads SGHRS; CDR2 reads YFSETQ.

A note on this clonotype: Possible read error: a much larger clone is one base away. This rearrangement joins TRBV12-3 or TRBV12-4 to TRBJ2-3; D is perhaps TRBD2 (6 bases). Trimming cost V 8 bases and J 3 bases, with 18 bases left between them. This CDR3 has 15 residues. DNA for the CDR3: TGTGCCAGCGGTCCCCAAGGCGGGGCAACAGATACGCAGTATTTT. Amino acid sequence: CASGPQGGATDTQYF.

The genes are TRBV5-6 and TRBJ2-7; 7 bases line up with TRBD1. V lost 4 bases, J lost 3 bases, and 13 bases stayed unmatched. Germline V gene lookup returns CDR1 SGHDT and CDR2 YYEEEE. The CDR3 runs to 16 residues. The CDR3 loop is CASSVRQGLSYYEQYF. Here the CDR3 DNA reads TGTGCCAGCAGCGTAAGACAGGGTCTTTCCTACTACGAGCAGTACTTC.

This clonotype was seen ten or more times. V and J are TRBV6-6 and TRBJ1-2; 9 bases match TRBD1. Germline CDR1 reads MNHNY; CDR2 reads SVGAGI (reference sequence). This CDR3 is 15 amino acids long. After removal of 7 bases from V and 0 bases from J, the junction contained 6 bases not matched to a gene. The CDR3 here is CASKGQGPANYGYTF. DNA of the CDR3: TGTGCCAGCAAAGGACAGGGGCCGGCTAACTATGGCTACACCTTC.

Turning to this clonotype: Possible read error: a much larger clone is one base away. The V call is TRBV7-2, the J call TRBJ2-7, with unresolved D. The germline CDR1 and CDR2 sequences are SGHTA and FQGNSA. V lost 5 bases and J lost 8, with 19 bases in between. There are 14 residues in the CDR3. The CDR3 DNA sequence: TGTGCCAGCAGCCCTTCGGTCATAAGAGACAAGCAGTACTTC. Translated, it gives CASSPSVIRDKQYF.

This clonotype has ten or more counts. This chain links TRBV7-2 with TRBJ2-5; the match to TRBD1 covers 8 bases. Germline V gives CDR1 SGHTA, CDR2 FQGNSA. The CDR3 extends over 16 amino acids. Germline trimming cut 4 bases from V and 0 bases from J; bases unmatched to any gene: 7. CDR3 sequence (DNA): TGTGCCAGCAGCTCCCGACAGGGGACATACCAAGAGACCCAGTACTTC. It is translated as CASSSRQGTYQETQYF.

The V call is TRBV7-2, the J call TRBJ2-7; 7 positions agree with TRBD1. There are 15 residues in the CDR3. CDR1 and CDR2 (germline): SGHTA, FQGNSA. J lost 0 bases, V lost 0 bases, and 2 bases had no gene match. The CDR3 sequence: CASSLAGTVSYEQYF. CDR3 nucleotides: TGTGCCAGCAGCTTAGCCGGGACAGTCTCCTACGAGCAGTACTTC.